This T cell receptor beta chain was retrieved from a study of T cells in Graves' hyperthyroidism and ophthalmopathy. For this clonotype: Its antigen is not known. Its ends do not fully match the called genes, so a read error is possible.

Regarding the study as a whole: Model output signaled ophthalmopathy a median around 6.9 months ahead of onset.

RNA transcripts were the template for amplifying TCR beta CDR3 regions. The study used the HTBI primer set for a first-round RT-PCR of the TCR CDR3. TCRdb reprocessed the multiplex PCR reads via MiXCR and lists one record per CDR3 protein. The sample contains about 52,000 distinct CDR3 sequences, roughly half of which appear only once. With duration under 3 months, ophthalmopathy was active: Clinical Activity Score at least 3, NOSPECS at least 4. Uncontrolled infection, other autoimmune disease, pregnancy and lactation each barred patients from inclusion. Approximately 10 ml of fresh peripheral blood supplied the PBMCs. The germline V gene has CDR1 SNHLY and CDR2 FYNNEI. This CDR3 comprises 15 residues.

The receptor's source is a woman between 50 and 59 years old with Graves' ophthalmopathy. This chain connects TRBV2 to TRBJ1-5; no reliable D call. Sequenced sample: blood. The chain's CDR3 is CASSQGRDSNQPRHF. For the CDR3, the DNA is TGTGCCAGCAGCCAAGGACGGGATAGCAATCAGCCCCGGCATTTT.